A single T cell receptor (beta chain) is shown here with its context. This record comes from a study of T-cell memory formation after mild COVID-19. Looked up from germline, CDR1 is MNHEY and CDR2 is SVGEGT. The CDR3 extends over 13 amino acids. V lost 7 bases, J lost 0 bases, and 4 bases lay in between. Constant-segment-primed 5'RACE gave TCR alpha and TCR beta cDNA libraries with sample barcodes and UMIs. Using its own MiXCR run on the 5' RACE reads, TCRdb lists one record per CDR3 protein. The table shows tens of thousands of distinct CDR3 sequences, with about 15% occurring only once. The chain is built from TRBV6-2 or TRBV6-3 and TRBJ2-6; D ambiguous. This receptor was identified in a young man who had mild COVID-19 (a few samples of this study predate the infection). Cell type and time point are not known. The sample was PBMCs or a T cell subset sorted from them (not recorded which). CDR3 amino acids: CASTPSGANVLTF. CDR3 in DNA: TGTGCCAGCACCCCCTCTGGGGCCAACGTCCTGACTTTC.